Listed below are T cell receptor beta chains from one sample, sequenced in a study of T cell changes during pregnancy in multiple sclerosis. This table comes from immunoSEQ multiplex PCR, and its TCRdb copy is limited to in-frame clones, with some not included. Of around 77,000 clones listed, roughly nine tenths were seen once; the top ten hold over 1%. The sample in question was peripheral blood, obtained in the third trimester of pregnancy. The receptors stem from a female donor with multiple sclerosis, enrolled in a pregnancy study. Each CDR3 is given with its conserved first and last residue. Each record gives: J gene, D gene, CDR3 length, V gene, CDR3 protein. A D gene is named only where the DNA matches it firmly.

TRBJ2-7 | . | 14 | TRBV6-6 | CASSARDNSYEQYF
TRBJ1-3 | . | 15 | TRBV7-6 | CASSPSTGRGNTIYF
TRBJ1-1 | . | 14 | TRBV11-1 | CASSPSVMNTEAFF
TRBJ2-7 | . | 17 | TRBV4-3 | CASSQGSSGESFYEQYF
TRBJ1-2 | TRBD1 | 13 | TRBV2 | CASKGQGPGGYTF
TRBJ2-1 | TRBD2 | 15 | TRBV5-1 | CASRTSGTTYNEQFF
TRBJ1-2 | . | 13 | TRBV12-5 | CASGTFGRVGYTF
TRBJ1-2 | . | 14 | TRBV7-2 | CASSLAPGAGGYTF
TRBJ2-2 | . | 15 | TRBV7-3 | CASSQEGAATGELFF
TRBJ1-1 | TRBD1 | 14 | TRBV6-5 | CASSYKGTGGVAFF
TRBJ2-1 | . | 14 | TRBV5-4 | CASSHRQGRDEQFF
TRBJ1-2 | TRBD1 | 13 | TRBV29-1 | CSSSTGQRYGYTF